Described below is a single T cell receptor (beta chain) sequence and its context. What it binds is unknown. TCRdb fed the RT-PCR reads into MiXCR, producing one record per CDR3 protein. The sample consists of 860,000 or so distinct CDR3 sequences, 21% of them appearing once. These data belong to a study of response to subunit inactivated influenza vaccine. Points from the study as a whole: Authors suggested seasonal influenza vaccinations each recruit few new T cells.

V lost 4 bases to trimming and J lost 0 bases, with 10 bases between them. Germline V gene lookup returns CDR1 SGHKS and CDR2 YYEKEE (reference sequence). This CDR3 spans 14 amino acids. The chain employs TRBV5-5 and TRBJ1-1, with D maybe TRBD1 (6 bases). Here the sequenced sample was PBMCs from blood, taken more than 4 days after vaccination. The clonotype originates from a man aged 50-59 years who received an inactivated influenza vaccine. In DNA form, the CDR3 reads TGTGCCAGCAGCAGGGACACCCTGAACACTGAAGCTTTCTTT. It encodes CASSRDTLNTEAFF.